This T cell receptor beta chain was captured by sequencing in a study of cytomegalovirus exposure and HLA in healthy donors. Study at large: Earlier work reported approximately 100 million unique TCR beta sequences from some 180 million T cells.

On this clone: The antigen is not known. The junction does not match germline at one end; this may be a read error.

The CDR3 extends over 16 amino acids. The germline gives CDR1 SEHNR, CDR2 FQNEAQ (reference sequence). Findings and limits, study-wide: The listing of 150 to 200 TCR beta chains classed them as cytomegalovirus-associated. Upon later analysis, HLA-associated TCR beta chains proved more clonally expanded than other, equally common chains.

The PCR contained 60 Vbeta and 13 Jbeta primers. Clones were read by immunoSEQ multiplex PCR, and TCRdb kept only the in-frame ones, dropping some. The data hold tens of thousands of clones, with approximately 91% observed a single time. The receptor was derived from a woman younger than 35 in good health and CMV-seronegative. The rearrangement links TRBV7-9 to TRBJ1-3; a weak D match, TRBD1 (5 bases). The sequenced sample consisted of PBMCs. CDR3 DNA: TGTTCCAGCAGCTTAGCGCAGACAGACTCTGGAAACACCATATATTTT. Translated, it gives CSSSLAQTDSGNTIYF.